These 3 T cell receptor beta chains originate from one sample sequenced in a study of T cells expressing NK-cell markers (TCRdb year 2020). Libraries came from 5' RACE. The listed sequencing device is Illumina HiSeq 2000. One entry per CDR3 protein sequence results from the TCRdb reprocessing of the reads, with DNA left out. This sample's table lists 400,000 to 450,000 distinct CDR3 sequences. The ten largest clones capture 6% to 8% of the sample. The sequenced sample consisted of blood T cells: a sorted CD56 or NKG2C T cell subset, CD4+ or CD8+ T cells, or bulk PBMC T cells (not recorded which). These receptors all come from a woman aged 18 to 75 in good health.

This sequence joins TRBV7-2 and TRBJ2-1; the D gene TCRdb calls, TRBD2, cannot be checked with no DNA. From germline, CDR1 is SGHTA and CDR2 FQGNSA. The CDR3 loop spans 14 amino acids. The chain's CDR3 is CASRRTTSYNEQFF.

CDR3 amino acids: CASSVEYYNEQFF. The chain uses TRBV9 and TRBJ2-1. The CDR3 is 13 amino acids. Germline values: CDR1 SGDLS, CDR2 YYNGEE.

The J gene is TRBJ1-1, the V gene TRBV7-2; TCRdb returns TRBD1, unconfirmable since there is no DNA. The CDR3 runs to 14 residues. CDR1 is SGHTA and CDR2 is FQGNSA in the germline V gene. The chain's CDR3 is CASSFRESRAEAFF.